This TCR beta chain was captured by sequencing in a study of cytomegalovirus exposure and HLA in healthy donors. Whole-study findings and limits: Previous analysis showed most TCR beta V segments were productive about 87% or about 30% of the time. It was only CMV serostatus that was available as immune exposure information.

PCR used 60 Vbeta primers and 13 Jbeta primers. This table comes from immunoSEQ multiplex PCR, and its TCRdb copy is limited to in-frame clones, with some not included. The table includes about 150,000 clones, 80% detected once. CDR3 length: 13 amino acids. In germline, CDR1 is SQVTM, CDR2 ANQGSEA. V gave up 5 bases and J gave up 4 bases; unmatched junction bases: 5. Remarks on this clone: Antigen specificity is unknown.

Material for sequencing was PBMCs. The chain uses TRBV29-1 and TRBJ2-5; 9 positions agree with TRBD1. The TCR sequence derives from a man aged 25-45 years in good health and CMV-seronegative. The CDR3 loop is CSVRTGAGETQYF. CDR3 sequence (DNA): TGCAGCGTTAGGACAGGGGCGGGAGAGACCCAGTACTTC. Drawing the rest from reference TRBV29-1 and TRBJ2-5, the complete variable domain is SAVISQKPSRDICQRGTSLTIQCQVDSQVTMMFWYRQQPGQSLTLIATANQGSEATYESGFVIDKFPISRPNLTFSTLTVSNMSPEDSSIYLCSVRTGAGETQYFGPGTRLLVL.